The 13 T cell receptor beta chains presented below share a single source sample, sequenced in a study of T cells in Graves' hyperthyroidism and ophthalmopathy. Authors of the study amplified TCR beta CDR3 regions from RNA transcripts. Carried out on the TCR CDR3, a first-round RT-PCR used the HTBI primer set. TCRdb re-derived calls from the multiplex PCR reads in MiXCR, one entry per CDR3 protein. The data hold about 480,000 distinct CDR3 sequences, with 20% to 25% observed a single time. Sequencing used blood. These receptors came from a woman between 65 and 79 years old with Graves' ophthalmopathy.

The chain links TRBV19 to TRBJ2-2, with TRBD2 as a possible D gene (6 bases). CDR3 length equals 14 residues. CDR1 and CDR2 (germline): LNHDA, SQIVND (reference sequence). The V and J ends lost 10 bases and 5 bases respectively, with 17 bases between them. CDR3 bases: TGTGCCACAAAGGCGCGGGAATCGACCGGGGAGCTGTTTTTT. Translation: CATKARESTGELFF. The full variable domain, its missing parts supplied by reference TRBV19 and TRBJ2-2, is DGGITQSPKYLFRKEGQNVTLSCEQNLNHDAMYWYRQDPGQGLRLIYYSQIVNDFQKGDIAEGYSVSREKKESFPLTVTSAQKNPTAFYLCATKARESTGELFFGEGSRLTVL.

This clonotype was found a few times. The CDR3 region has the DNA TGCAGTGCGGGGGACCTTTCTAGCGGGACTCGAAATGAGCAGTTCTTC. Translating it yields CSAGDLSSGTRNEQFF. The V gene is TRBV20-1, the J gene TRBJ2-1, with TRBD2 matching over 9 bases. This CDR3 has 16 amino acids. CDR1 is DFQATT and CDR2 is SNEGSKA in the germline V gene (reference sequence). V was clipped by 6 bases and J by 7 bases; unmatched bases: 16.

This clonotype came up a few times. The CDR3 nucleotides read TGTGCCAGCAGCCCGACAGGGGTGCACGAGCAGTACTTC. It encodes CASSPTGVHEQYF. V is TRBV7-4 and J is TRBJ2-7; 8 nucleotides line up with TRBD1. The germline V gene has CDR1 SGHVT and CDR2 SQSDAQ. The CDR3 spans 13 residues. V lost 5 bases, J lost 5 bases, and 5 bases stayed unmatched.

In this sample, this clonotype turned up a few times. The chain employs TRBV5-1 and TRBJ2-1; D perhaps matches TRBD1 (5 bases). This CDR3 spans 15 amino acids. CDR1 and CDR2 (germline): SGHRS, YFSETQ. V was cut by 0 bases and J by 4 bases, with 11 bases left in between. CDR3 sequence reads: CASSLGQSAYNEQFF. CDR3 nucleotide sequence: TGCGCCAGCAGCTTGGGACAGTCCGCATACAATGAGCAGTTCTTC.

CDR3 residues: CASSLQGPITEAFF. In DNA, the CDR3 is TGTGCCAGCAGCTTACAGGGGCCGATCACTGAAGCTTTCTTT. The chain links TRBV7-9 to TRBJ1-1; a possible D gene is TRBD1 (6 bases). This CDR3 spans 14 amino acids. The germline CDR1 and CDR2 sequences are SEHNR and FQNEAQ (reference sequence). V was shortened by 2 bases and J by 4 bases, with 11 bases between the two germline ends. Variable domain in full (rest from reference TRBV7-9 and TRBJ1-1): DTGVSQNPRHKITKRGQNVTFRCDPISEHNRLYWYRQTLGQGPEFLTYFQNEAQLEKSRLLSDRFSAERPKGSFSTLEIQRTEQGDSAMYLCASSLQGPITEAFFGQGTRLTVV.

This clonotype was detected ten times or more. DNA of the CDR3: TGTGCCAGCAGCTTAGACAGGGTTGAGACCCAGTACTTC. Protein sequence: CASSLDRVETQYF. This rearrangement joins TRBV11-2 to TRBJ2-5, with a tentative D call TRBD1 (5 bases). The CDR3 runs to 13 residues. Germline lookup yields CDR1 SGHAT and CDR2 FQNNGV. V lost 0 bases, J lost 5 bases, and 7 bases lay in between.

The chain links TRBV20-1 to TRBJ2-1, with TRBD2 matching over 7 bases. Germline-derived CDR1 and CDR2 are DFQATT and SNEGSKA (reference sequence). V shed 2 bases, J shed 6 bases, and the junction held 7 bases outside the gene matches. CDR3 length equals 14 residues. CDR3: CSARLSGGGNEQFF. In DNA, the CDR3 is TGCAGTGCTAGACTTTCGGGGGGTGGCAATGAGCAGTTCTTC.

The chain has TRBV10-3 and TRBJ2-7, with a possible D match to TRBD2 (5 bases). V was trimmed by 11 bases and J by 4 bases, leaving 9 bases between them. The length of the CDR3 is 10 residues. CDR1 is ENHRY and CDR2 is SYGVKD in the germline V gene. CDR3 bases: TGTGCCGCCGGGGAATACGAGCAGTACTTC. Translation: CAAGEYEQYF.

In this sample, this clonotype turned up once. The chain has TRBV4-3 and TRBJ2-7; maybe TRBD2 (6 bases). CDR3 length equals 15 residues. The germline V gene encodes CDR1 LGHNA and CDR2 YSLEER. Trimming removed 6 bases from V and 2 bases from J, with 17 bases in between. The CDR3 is CASSVKPGSPYEQYF. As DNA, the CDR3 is TGCGCCAGCAGTGTCAAGCCCGGGAGCCCCTACGAGCAGTACTTC.

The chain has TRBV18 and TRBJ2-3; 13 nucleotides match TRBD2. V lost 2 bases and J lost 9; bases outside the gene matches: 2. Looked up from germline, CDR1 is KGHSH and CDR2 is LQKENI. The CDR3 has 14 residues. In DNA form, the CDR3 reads TGTGCCAGCTCACCAGGGACTAGCGGGGACACGCAGTATTTT. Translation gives CASSPGTSGDTQYF.

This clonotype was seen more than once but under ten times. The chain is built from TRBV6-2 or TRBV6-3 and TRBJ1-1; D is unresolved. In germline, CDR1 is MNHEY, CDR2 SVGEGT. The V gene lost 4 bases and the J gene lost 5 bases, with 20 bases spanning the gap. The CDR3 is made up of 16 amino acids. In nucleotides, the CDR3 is TGTGCCAGCAGTTCCTCCAAACTTAAACACAAGACTGAAGCTTTCTTT. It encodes CASSSSKLKHKTEAFF.

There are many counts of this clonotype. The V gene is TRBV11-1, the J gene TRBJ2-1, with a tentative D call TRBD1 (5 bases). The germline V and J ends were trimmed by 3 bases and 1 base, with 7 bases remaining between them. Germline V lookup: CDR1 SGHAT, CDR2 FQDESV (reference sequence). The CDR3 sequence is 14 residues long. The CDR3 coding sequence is TGTGCCAGCAGCTTCAGGGTTTCCTACAATGAGCAGTTCTTC. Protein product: CASSFRVSYNEQFF.

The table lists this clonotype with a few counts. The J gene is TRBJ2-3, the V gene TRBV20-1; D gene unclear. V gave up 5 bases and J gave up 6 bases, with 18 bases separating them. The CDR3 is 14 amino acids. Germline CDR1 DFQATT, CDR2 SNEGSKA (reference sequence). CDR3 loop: CSAHRVANGDTQYF. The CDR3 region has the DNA TGCAGTGCTCACCGGGTTGCCAACGGGGATACGCAGTATTTT.